Reported below is one T cell receptor (beta chain). The antigen is unknown. Generated by immunoSEQ multiplex PCR, the TCRdb table keeps only in-frame clones and is missing some. The sample comprises 6,500 to 9,000 clones, approximately 50% of which are singletons, and 2.5% to 3% rests with the top ten. These data originate in a study of T cells in localized non-small cell lung cancer. Trimming shortened V by 10 bases and J by 3 bases, and 16 bases separated the two germline ends. The CDR3 covers 14 residues. Germline values: CDR1 LNHDA, CDR2 SQIVND (reference sequence). Study results and caveats: An association was observed between higher blood T cell density and longer overall survival. The highest T cell clonality was in uninvolved adjacent lung, above tumor. In adjacent lung, a median around 57 of the top 100 tumor clones were found.

The material was lymph node tissue, obtained before any cancer treatment. The chain links TRBV19 to TRBJ1-5; TRBD1 might be the D (5 bases). This TCR derives from a female donor over 55 with stage I lung adenocarcinoma. CDR3 protein: CATSGGRFNQPQHF. CDR3 coding DNA: TGTGCCACCTCGGGGGGACGGTTCAATCAGCCCCAGCATTTT.